This T cell receptor beta chain was found in a study of regulatory T cells in long-lasting Graves disease. General study points: The small sample size may have reduced accuracy. Persistent patients had more shared public clonotypes (about 2,800) than new patients (approximately 920).

Libraries of TCR beta came from iRepertoire HTBI primers plus Arm-PCR of CDR3 regions. TCRdb ran MiXCR on the multiplex PCR reads and lists one entry per CDR3 protein. In the table there are roughly 400,000 distinct CDR3 sequences, around a fifth of which are singletons. Time point meaning: persistent/refractory GD, antithyroid drugs over 5 years with positive TRAb. After RNA was extracted from PBMCs, the TCR library was made from it. Graves' disease was diagnosed by American Thyroid Association guidelines. A remark on this clonotype: The antigen remains unidentified.

The source is a female donor with Graves disease. This sample comprised peripheral blood mononuclear cells (PBMCs), obtained when the disease was refractory, from a patient treated with antithyroid drugs.

CDR3 loop: CASSEYYSNQPQHF. DNA of the CDR3: TGTGCCAGCAGTGAGTACTATAGCAATCAGCCCCAGCATTTT. The J gene is TRBJ1-5, the V gene TRBV25-1; no definite D call. Germline CDR1 is MGHDK and CDR2 is SYGVNS. This CDR3 spans 14 amino acids. With 3 bases removed from V and 0 bases from J, the gap between germline ends came to 6 bases.